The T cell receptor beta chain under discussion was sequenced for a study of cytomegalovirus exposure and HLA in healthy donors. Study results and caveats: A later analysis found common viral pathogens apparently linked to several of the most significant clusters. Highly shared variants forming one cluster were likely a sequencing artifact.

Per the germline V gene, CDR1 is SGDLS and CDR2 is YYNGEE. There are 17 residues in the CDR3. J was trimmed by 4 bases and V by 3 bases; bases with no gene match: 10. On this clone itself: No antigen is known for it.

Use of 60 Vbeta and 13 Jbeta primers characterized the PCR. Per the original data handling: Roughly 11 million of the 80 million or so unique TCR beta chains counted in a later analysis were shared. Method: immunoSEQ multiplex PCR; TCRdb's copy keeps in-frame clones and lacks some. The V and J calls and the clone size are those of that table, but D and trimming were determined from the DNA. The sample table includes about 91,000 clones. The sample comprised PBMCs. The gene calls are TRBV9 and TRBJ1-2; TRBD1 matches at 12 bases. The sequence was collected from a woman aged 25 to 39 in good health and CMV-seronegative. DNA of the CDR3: TGTGCCAGCAGCGCGCCGGGACAGGGGGCTCTTCTCTATGGCTACACCTTC. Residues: CASSAPGQGALLYGYTF.